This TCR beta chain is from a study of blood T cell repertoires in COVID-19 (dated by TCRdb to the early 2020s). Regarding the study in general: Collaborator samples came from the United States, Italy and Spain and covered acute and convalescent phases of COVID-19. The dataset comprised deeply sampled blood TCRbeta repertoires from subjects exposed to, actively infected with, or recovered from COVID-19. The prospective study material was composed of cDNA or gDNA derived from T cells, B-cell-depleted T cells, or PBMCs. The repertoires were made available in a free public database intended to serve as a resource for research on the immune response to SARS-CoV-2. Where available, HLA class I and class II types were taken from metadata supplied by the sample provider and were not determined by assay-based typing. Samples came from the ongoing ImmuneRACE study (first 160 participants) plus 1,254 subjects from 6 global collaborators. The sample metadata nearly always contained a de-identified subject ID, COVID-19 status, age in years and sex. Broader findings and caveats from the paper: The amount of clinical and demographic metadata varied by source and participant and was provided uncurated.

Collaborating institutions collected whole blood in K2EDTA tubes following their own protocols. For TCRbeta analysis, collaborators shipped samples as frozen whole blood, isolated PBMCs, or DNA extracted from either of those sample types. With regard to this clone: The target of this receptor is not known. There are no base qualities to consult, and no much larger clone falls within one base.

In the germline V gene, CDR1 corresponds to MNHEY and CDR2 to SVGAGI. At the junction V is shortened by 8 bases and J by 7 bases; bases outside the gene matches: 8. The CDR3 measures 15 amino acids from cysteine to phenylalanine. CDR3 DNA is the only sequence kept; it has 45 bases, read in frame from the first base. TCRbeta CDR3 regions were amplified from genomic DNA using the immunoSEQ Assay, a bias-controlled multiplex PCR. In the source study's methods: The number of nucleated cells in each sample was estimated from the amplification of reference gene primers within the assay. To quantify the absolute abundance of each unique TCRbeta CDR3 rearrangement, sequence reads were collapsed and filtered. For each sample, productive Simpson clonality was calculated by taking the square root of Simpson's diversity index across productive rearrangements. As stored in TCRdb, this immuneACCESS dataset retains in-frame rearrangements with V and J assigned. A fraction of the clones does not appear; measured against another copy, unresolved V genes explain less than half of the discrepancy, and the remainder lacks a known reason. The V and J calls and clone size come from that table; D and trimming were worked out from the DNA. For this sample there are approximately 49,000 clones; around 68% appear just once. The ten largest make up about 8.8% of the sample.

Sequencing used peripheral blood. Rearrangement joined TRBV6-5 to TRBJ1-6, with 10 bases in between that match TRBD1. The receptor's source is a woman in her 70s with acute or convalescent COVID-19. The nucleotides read TGTGCCAGCGAAGGACAGGGGGACTCGAATTCACCCCTCCACTTT. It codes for CASEGQGDSNSPLHF.